This T cell receptor beta chain was captured in a study of blood T cell repertoires in COVID-19. Study-wide context: COVID-19 samples, acute and convalescent, were from the United States, Italy and Spain. PBMCs, B-cell-depleted T cells, or T cells provided the cDNA or gDNA that made up the material.

Authors' analysis steps: Estimation of nucleated cell counts relied on the amplification of reference gene primers. Repertoires were generated with immunoSEQ multiplex PCR, while TCRdb's copy carries only in-frame clones and drops some. The V and J calls and clone size come from that table; D and trimming were worked out from the DNA. The table includes 250,000 to 300,000 clones, roughly nine tenths detected once. Only one count was recorded for this clone. The ends were cut back, 3 bases at V and 5 bases at J, with 14 bases in the middle. The CDR3 totals 15 residues. Looked up from germline, CDR1 is SGDLS and CDR2 is YYNGEE.

The material sequenced was peripheral blood. The source of this sequence is a woman between 35 and 50 years old who had recovered from COVID-19. The rearrangement joins TRBV9 to TRBJ2-2, with D maybe TRBD1 (6 bases). The CDR3 loop reads CASSGGRWRTGELFF. DNA of the CDR3: TGTGCCAGCAGCGGGGGGCGGTGGAGAACCGGGGAGCTGTTTTTT.